This TCR beta chain emerged from a study of T cell changes during pregnancy in multiple sclerosis. TCRdb's copy holds only in-frame clones and misses some; the assay was immunoSEQ multiplex PCR. The table records about 40,000 clones, approximately 88% of them present only once. Deletions cut 4 bases from V and 7 bases from J, with 16 bases between. This CDR3 contains 14 residues. The V gene's germline CDR1 is LGHNA and CDR2 YSLEER. This receptor was identified in a female donor in good health, enrolled as a control in a pregnancy study. The source material was peripheral blood, sampled in the first trimester of pregnancy. V is TRBV4-3 and J is TRBJ1-1; perhaps TRBD1 as D (5 bases). The DNA for the CDR3 is TGCGCCAGCAGCCTGGACATTGGGGTTAGTGAAGCTTTCTTT. Residues: CASSLDIGVSEAFF.